This TCR beta chain appears in the sequencing data of a study of T-cell reconstitution after alpha-beta-depleted transplantation in children. This clonotype was detected ten times or more. This CDR3 spans 12 amino acids. V lost 0 bases, J lost 8 bases, and 6 bases lay in between. CDR1 SGHNT and CDR2 YYREEE come from the germline V gene (reference sequence). Unique molecular identifiers were incorporated when the TCRbeta library was constructed. One entry per CDR3 protein, called by TCRdb with MiXCR from the PCR reads. The repertoire holds hundreds of thousands of distinct CDR3 sequences, with 10% to 15% as singletons.

This TCR came from a human donor who donated a stem cell graft to a child with Fanconi anemia. This chain joins TRBV5-4 and TRBJ2-1; unclear D gene. Sequencing used PBMCs, obtained from the stem cell graft. The CDR3 DNA sequence: TGTGCCAGCAGCTTGGGTCGGGATGAGCAGTTCTTC. Translation gives CASSLGRDEQFF.